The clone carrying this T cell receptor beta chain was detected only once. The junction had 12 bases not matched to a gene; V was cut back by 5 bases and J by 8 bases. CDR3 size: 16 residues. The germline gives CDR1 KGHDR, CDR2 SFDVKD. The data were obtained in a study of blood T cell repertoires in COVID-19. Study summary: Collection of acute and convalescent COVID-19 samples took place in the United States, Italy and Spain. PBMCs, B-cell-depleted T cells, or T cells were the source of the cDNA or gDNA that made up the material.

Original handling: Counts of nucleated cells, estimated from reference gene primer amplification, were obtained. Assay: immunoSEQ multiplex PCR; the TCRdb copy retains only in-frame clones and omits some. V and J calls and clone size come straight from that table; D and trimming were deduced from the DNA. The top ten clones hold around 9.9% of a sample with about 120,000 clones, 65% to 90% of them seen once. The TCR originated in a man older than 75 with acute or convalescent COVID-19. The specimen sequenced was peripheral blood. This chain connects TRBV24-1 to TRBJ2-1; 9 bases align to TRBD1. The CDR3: CATSVTGTGKGHEQFF. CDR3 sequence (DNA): TGTGCCACCAGTGTTACCGGGACAGGGAAGGGGCATGAGCAGTTCTTC.